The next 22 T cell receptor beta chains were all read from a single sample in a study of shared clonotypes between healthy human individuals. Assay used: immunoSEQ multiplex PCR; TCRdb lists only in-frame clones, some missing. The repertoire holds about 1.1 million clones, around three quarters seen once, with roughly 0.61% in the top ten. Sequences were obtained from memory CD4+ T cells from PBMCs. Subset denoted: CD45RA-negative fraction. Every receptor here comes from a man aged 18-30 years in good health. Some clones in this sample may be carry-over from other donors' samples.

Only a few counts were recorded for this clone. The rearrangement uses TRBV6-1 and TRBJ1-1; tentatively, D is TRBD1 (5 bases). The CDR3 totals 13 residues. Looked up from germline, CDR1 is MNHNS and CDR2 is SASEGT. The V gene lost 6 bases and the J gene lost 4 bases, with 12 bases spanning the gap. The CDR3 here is CASRDTGGTEAFF. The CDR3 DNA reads TGTGCCAGCAGGGACACGGGAGGCACTGAAGCTTTCTTT.

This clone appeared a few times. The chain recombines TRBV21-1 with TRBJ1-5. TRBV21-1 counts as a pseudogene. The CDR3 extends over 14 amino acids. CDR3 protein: CASSKGDSNQPQHF. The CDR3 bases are TGTGCCAGCAGCAAAGGGGACTCCAATCAGCCCCAGCATTTT.

This CDR3 is CASSQEAPGTSGRALTETQYF. Written as DNA, the CDR3 is TGCGCCAGCAGCCAAGAAGCCCCCGGGACTAGCGGGAGGGCCCTCACGGAGACCCAGTACTTC. The chain carries TRBV4-1 and TRBJ2-5; 16 bases agree with TRBD2. V lost 0 bases to trimming and J lost 5 bases; unmatched junction nucleotides: 15. The CDR3 is 21 residues long. The germline gives CDR1 MGHRA, CDR2 YSYEKL.

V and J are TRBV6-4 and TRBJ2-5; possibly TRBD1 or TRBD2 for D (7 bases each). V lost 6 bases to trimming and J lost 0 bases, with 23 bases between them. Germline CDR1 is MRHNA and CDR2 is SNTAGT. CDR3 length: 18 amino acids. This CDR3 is CASRGGTVIHGYQETQYF. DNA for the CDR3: TGTGCCAGCAGGGGGGGGACAGTAATACACGGGTACCAAGAGACCCAGTACTTC.

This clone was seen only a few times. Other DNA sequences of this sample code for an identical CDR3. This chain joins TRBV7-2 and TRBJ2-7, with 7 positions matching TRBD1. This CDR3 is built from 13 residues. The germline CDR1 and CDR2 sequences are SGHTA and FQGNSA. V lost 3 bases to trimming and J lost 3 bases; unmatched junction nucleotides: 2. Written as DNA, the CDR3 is TGTGCCAGCAGCTTGGGACAGATCTACGAGCAGTACTTC. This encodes CASSLGQIYEQYF. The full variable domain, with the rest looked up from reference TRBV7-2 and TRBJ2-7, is GAGVSQSPSNKVTEKGKDVELRCDPISGHTALYWYRQSLGQGLEFLIYFQGNSAPDKSGLPSDRFSAERTGGSVSTLTIQRTQQEDSAVYLCASSLGQIYEQYFGPGTRLTVT.

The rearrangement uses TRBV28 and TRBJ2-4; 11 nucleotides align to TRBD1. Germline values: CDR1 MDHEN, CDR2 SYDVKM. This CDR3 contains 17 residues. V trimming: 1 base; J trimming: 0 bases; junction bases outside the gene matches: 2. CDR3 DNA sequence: TGTGCCAGCAGTTTATTCGGACAGGGGGCAGCCAAAAACATTCAGTACTTC. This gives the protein CASSLFGQGAAKNIQYF.

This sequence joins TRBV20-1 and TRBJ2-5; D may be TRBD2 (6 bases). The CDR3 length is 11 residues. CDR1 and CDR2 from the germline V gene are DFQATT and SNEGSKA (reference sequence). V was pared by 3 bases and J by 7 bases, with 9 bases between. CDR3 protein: CSARSSATQYF. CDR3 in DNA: TGCAGTGCTAGGTCTAGCGCGACCCAGTACTTC.

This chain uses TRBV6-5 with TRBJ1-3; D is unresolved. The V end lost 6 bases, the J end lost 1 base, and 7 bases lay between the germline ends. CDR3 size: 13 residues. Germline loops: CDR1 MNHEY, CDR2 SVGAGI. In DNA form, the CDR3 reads TGTGCCAGCAGCGCCCCGTCTGGAAACACCATATATTTT. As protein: CASSAPSGNTIYF.

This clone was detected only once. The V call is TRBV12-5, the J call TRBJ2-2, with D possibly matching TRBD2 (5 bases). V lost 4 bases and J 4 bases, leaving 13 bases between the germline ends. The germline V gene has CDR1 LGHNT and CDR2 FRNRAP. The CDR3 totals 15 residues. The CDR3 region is CASGSTARGTGELFF. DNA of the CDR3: TGTGCTAGTGGTTCGACGGCTCGGGGCACCGGGGAGCTGTTTTTT.

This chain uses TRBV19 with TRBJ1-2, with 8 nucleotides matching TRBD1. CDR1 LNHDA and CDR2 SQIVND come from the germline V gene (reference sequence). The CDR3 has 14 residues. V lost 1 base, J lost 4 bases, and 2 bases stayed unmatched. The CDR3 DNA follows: TGTGCCAGTAGTATAGCAGGGGGCCTCTATGGCTACACCTTC. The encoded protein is CASSIAGGLYGYTF.

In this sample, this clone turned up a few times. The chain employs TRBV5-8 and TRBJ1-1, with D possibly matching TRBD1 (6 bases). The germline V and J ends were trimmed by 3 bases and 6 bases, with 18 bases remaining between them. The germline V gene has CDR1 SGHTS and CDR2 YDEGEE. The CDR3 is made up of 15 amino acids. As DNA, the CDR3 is TGTGCCAGCAGCTCGTTGGGAGCCTCAGGGGCTGAAGCTTTCTTT. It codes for CASSSLGASGAEAFF.

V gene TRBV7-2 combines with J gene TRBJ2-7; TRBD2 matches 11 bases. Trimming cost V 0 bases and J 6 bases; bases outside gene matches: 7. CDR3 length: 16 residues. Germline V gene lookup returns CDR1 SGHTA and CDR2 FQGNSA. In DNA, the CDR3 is TGTGCCAGCAGCTTAGCATCGGGACTAGCGGTGTTCGAGCAGTACTTC. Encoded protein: CASSLASGLAVFEQYF.

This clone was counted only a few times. CDR3 sequence (DNA): TGTGCCTGGAGTGTATGGTACACTGAAGCTTTCTTT. It yields the protein CAWSVWYTEAFF. The chain combines TRBV30 with TRBJ1-1; D is unresolved. Trimming took 0 bases from V and 3 from J, leaving 5 bases between them. Germline V CDR1 and CDR2: GTSNPN, SVGIG (reference sequence). There are 12 residues in the CDR3.

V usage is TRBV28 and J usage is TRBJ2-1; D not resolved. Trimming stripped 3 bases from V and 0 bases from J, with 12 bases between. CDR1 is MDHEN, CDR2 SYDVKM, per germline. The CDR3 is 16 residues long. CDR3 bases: TGTGCCAGCAGTTTTCACGGCGCCAGCTCCTACAATGAGCAGTTCTTC. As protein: CASSFHGASSYNEQFF.

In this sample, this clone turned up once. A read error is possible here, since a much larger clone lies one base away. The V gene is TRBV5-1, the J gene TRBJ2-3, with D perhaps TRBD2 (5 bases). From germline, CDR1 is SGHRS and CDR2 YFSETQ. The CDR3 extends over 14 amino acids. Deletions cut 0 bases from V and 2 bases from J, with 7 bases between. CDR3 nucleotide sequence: TGCGCCAGCAGCTTGGAGCGGACCACAGATACGCAGTATTTT. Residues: CASSLERTTDTQYF.

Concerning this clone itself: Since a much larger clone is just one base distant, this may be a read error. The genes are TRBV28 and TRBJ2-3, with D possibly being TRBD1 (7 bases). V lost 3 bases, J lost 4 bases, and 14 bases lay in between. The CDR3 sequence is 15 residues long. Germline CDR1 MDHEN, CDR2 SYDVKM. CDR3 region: CASSFWPGGSDTQYF. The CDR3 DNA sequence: TGTGCCAGCAGTTTTTGGCCAGGGGGGTCAGATACGCAGTATTTT.

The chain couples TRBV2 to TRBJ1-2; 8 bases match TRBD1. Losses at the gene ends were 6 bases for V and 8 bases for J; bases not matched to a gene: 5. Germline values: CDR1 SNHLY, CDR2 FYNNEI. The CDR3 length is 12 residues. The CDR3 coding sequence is TGTGCCAGCAGGGGACAGGTACTAGGCTACACCTTC. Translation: CASRGQVLGYTF. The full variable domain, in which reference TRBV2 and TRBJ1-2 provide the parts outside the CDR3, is EPEVTQTPSHQVTQMGQEVILRCVPISNHLYFYWYRQILGQKVEFLVSFYNNEISEKSEIFDDQFSVERPDGSNFTLKIRSTKLEDSAMYFCASRGQVLGYTFGSGTRLTVV.

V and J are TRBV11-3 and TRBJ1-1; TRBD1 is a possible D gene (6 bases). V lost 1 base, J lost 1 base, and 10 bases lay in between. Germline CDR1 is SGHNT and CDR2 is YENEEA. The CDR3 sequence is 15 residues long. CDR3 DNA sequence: TGTGCCAGCAGCTTAGGGGGGCGAGGGAACACTGAAGCTTTCTTT. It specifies CASSLGGRGNTEAFF.

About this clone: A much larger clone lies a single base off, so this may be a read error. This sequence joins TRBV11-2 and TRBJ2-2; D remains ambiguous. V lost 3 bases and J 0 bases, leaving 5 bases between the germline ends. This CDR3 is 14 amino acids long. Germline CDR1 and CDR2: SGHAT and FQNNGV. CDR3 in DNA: TGTGCCAGCAGCTTTTTGCCGAACACCGGGGAGCTGTTTTTT. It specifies CASSFLPNTGELFF.

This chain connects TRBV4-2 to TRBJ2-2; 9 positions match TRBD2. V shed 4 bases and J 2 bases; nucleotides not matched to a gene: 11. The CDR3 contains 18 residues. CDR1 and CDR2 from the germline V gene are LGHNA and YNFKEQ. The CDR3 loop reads CASSPVGASGKNTGELFF. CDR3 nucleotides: TGTGCCAGCAGCCCGGTAGGGGCTAGCGGGAAAAACACCGGGGAGCTGTTTTTT.

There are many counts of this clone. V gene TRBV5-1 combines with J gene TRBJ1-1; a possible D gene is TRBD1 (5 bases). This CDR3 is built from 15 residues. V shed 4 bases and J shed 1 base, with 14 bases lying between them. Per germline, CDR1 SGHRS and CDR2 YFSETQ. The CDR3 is CASSRLGGRNTEAFF. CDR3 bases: TGCGCCAGCAGCCGTTTGGGGGGGAGGAACACTGAAGCTTTCTTT.

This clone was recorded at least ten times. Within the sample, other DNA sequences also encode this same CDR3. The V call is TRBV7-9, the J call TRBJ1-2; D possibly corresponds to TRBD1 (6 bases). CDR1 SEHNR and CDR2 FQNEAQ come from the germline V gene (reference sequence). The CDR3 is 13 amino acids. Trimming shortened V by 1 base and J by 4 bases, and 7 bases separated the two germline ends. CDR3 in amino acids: CASSLEQGYGYTF. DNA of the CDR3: TGTGCCAGCAGCTTAGAACAGGGCTATGGCTACACCTTC.